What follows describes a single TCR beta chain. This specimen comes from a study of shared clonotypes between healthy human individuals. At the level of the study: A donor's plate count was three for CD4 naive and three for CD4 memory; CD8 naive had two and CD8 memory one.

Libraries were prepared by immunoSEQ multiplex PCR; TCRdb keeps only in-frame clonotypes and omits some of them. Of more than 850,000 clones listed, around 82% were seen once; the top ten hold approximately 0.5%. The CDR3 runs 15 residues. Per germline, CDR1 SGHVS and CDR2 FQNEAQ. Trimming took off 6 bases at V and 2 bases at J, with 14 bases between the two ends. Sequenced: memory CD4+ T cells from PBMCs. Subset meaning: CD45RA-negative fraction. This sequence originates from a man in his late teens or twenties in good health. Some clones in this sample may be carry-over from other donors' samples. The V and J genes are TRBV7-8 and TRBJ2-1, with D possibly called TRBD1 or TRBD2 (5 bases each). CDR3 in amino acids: CASSLRDVTYNEQFF. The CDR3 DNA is TGTGCCAGCAGTCTCAGGGACGTAACCTACAATGAGCAGTTCTTC.